Below are 7 T cell receptor beta chains sequenced from a single sample in a study of blood T cell repertoires in COVID-19. Measured with immunoSEQ multiplex PCR; TCRdb has only the in-frame clones, and not every one. The sample yields roughly 70,000 clones, 91% seen once. What was sequenced was peripheral blood. The receptors originated from a man in his fifties with COVID-19, enrolled during active disease.

The rearrangement uses TRBV4-1 and TRBJ1-1; D possibly corresponds to TRBD1 (6 bases). Germline V gene data show CDR1 as MGHRA and CDR2 as YSYEKL. V dropped 0 bases and J dropped 5 bases, with 16 bases sitting between them. This CDR3 region has 16 residues. This chain's CDR3 is CASSQERRGGRTEAFF. The CDR3 DNA follows: TGCGCCAGCAGCCAAGAGCGGAGAGGGGGAAGAACTGAAGCTTTCTTT.

This clone occurred a few times. This chain joins TRBV6-5 and TRBJ2-3; D is possibly TRBD2 (5 bases). The CDR3 is 16 residues long. The ends were cut back, 0 bases at V and 1 base at J, with 11 bases in the middle. Germline lookup yields CDR1 MNHEY and CDR2 SVGAGI. DNA of the CDR3: TGTGCCAGCAGTTACTCCGGGGAGTTGGGCACAGATACGCAGTATTTT. Translated: CASSYSGELGTDTQYF.

The rearrangement links TRBV13 to TRBJ2-2; 12 bases fit TRBD2. Germline V gene data show CDR1 as PRHDT and CDR2 as FYEKMQ (reference sequence). V was clipped by 6 bases and J by 7 bases; unmatched bases: 15. This CDR3 region has 18 residues. The CDR3 region is CASSPRWLAGGPGGELFF. The CDR3 DNA sequence: TGTGCCAGCAGTCCAAGGTGGCTAGCGGGAGGGCCCGGCGGGGAGCTGTTTTTT.

V is TRBV27 and J is TRBJ1-5; D possibly corresponds to TRBD1 (6 bases). This CDR3 region has 15 residues. Germline V lookup: CDR1 MNHEY, CDR2 SMNVEV (reference sequence). V was clipped by 5 bases and J by 7 bases, with 18 bases between them. CDR3 amino acids: CASSPYRDPKQPQHF. As DNA, the CDR3 is TGTGCCAGCAGTCCATACAGGGATCCCAAGCAGCCCCAGCATTTT.

The V call is TRBV10-3, the J call TRBJ2-1; 10 bases match TRBD1. Germline assignment: CDR1 ENHRY and CDR2 SYGVKD. This CDR3 has 13 residues. With V trimmed by 8 bases and J by 7 bases, 5 bases remained unmatched. The chain's CDR3 is CAIQSDRGNEQFF. CDR3 in DNA: TGTGCCATCCAATCGGACAGGGGGAATGAGCAGTTCTTC.

The chain has TRBV2 and TRBJ2-3; D is perhaps TRBD2 (6 bases). The V gene lost 8 bases and the J gene lost 0 bases, with 15 bases spanning the gap. Germline-derived CDR1 and CDR2 are SNHLY and FYNNEI. The CDR3 has 15 residues. The CDR3: CASVPPGTSTDTQYF. DNA for the CDR3: TGTGCCAGCGTACCTCCGGGGACTAGCACAGATACGCAGTATTTT.

Of note for this clone: Given the absence of the conserved phenylalanine or tryptophan at the CDR3 end, a read error is likely. It is unclear where the CDR3 begins or ends on the DNA, so no DNA is shown, and the CDR3 is as TCRdb lists it. The rearrangement uses TRBV19 and TRBJ1-1; TRBD1 is the table's D call and was not checked against the DNA. In germline, CDR1 is LNHDA, CDR2 SQIVND (reference sequence). The CDR3 is 14 amino acids long, termini counted. CDR3 in amino acids: CASSGRQGQDEKTI.